The 10 T cell receptor beta chains given below trace back to one sample, sequenced in a study of cytomegalovirus exposure and HLA in healthy donors. The PCR contained 60 Vbeta and 13 Jbeta primers. Clones were sequenced by immunoSEQ multiplex PCR, and TCRdb holds only the in-frame ones, with some missing. The sample shows 100,000 to 150,000 clones, around 84% of them seen only once. The sequencing sample was made of PBMCs. The source of these receptors is a woman in her forties in good health and CMV-seronegative.

The J gene is TRBJ2-7, the V gene TRBV5-1; a possible D gene is TRBD2 (6 bases). The length of the CDR3 is 18 residues. V was trimmed by 0 bases and J by 0 bases, leaving 19 bases between them. Germline lookup yields CDR1 SGHRS and CDR2 YFSETQ. The CDR3 region is CASSLVSIGGKSSYEQYF. For the CDR3, the DNA is TGCGCCAGCAGCTTGGTGTCTATAGGCGGGAAAAGCTCCTACGAGCAGTACTTC.

In this sample, this clone turned up once. The genes are TRBV6-6 and TRBJ2-1; D not resolved. The CDR3 has 14 amino acids. Trimming took off 2 bases at V and 8 bases at J, with 13 bases between the two ends. Germline-derived CDR1 and CDR2 are MNHNY and SVGAGI (reference sequence). The CDR3 here is CASSYGQFSDEQFF. CDR3 bases: TGTGCCAGCAGTTACGGCCAGTTTTCAGATGAGCAGTTCTTC.

Comment on this clone: Other DNA sequences in the sample encode the same CDR3. The rearrangement links TRBV28 to TRBJ1-3; D not resolved. V was clipped by 5 bases and J by 0 bases, with 14 bases between them. The CDR3 spans 16 residues. CDR1 MDHEN and CDR2 SYDVKM come from the germline V gene. The CDR3 nucleotides read TGTGCCAGCAGTCATAATTCTGGGCCCTCTGGAAACACCATATATTTT. It specifies CASSHNSGPSGNTIYF.

The rearrangement uses TRBV7-2 and TRBJ2-7; D not certain. This CDR3 comprises 15 residues. Germline V gene data show CDR1 as SGHTA and CDR2 as FQGNSA. The germline V and J ends were trimmed by 2 bases and 5 bases, with 16 bases remaining between them. This CDR3 reads CASSLSGSRRDEQYF. The CDR3 DNA sequence: TGTGCCAGCAGCTTATCCGGATCCCGTCGGGACGAGCAGTACTTC.

J is TRBJ2-7 and V is TRBV10-1; D not certain. The V and J ends lost 2 bases and 3 bases respectively, with 8 bases between them. Germline CDR1 is WNHNN and CDR2 is SYGVQD (reference sequence). This CDR3 has 13 amino acids. The CDR3 loop is CASSETDRYEQYF. DNA of the CDR3: TGCGCCAGCAGTGAGACAGACCGCTACGAGCAGTACTTC.

The rearrangement links TRBV18 to TRBJ2-7; TRBD2 matches at 8 bases. Trimming took 1 base from V and 6 from J; bases not matched to a gene: 8. CDR1 is KGHSH and CDR2 is LQKENI in the germline V gene. The CDR3 sequence is 15 residues long. The CDR3, as DNA: TGTGCCAGCTCACCACGGAGCGGGAGCCCCCCCGAGCAGTACTTC. Amino acids: CASSPRSGSPPEQYF.

The chain employs TRBV11-2 and TRBJ2-5, with 12 bases that match TRBD2. The DNA end is a closer match to TRBJ2-7, so the J assignment may be wrong. Germline CDR1 is SGHAT and CDR2 is FQNNGV. CDR3 length: 15 residues. The CDR3 here is CASSSRTSGTYEQYF. CDR3 coding DNA: TGTGCCAGCAGCTCCCGGACTAGCGGGACCTACGAGCAGTACTTC.

This clone was seen only a few times. The V and J genes are TRBV7-9 and TRBJ2-7; 7 bases match TRBD1. Germline V gene sequence: CDR1 SEHNR, CDR2 FQNEAQ (reference sequence). With 5 bases clipped from V and 4 bases from J, the junction kept 11 bases outside the gene matches. The CDR3 contains 15 residues. The CDR3 sequence: CASSRQDGQVYEQYF. CDR3 DNA sequence: TGTGCCAGCAGCCGCCAGGATGGACAGGTATACGAGCAGTACTTC. Full variable domain (outside the CDR3, taken from reference TRBV7-9 and TRBJ2-7): DTGVSQNPRHKITKRGQNVTFRCDPISEHNRLYWYRQTLGQGPEFLTYFQNEAQLEKSRLLSDRFSAERPKGSFSTLEIQRTEQGDSAMYLCASSRQDGQVYEQYFGPGTRLTVT.

Concerning this clone itself: One junction end disagrees with the germline gene, perhaps due to a read error. The chain is built from TRBV13 and TRBJ2-6; perhaps TRBD1 as D (5 bases). Per the germline V gene, CDR1 is PRHDT and CDR2 is FYEKMQ (reference sequence). CDR3 length equals 18 residues. The CDR3 nucleotides are TGTGCCAGCAGCGGATCTGAGGATATTGGCTCTGGGGCCAACGGCCTGACTTTC. It encodes CASSGSEDIGSGANGLTF.

The V gene is TRBV6-9, the J gene TRBJ1-2; D gene unclear. V shed 8 bases and J shed 0 bases, with 10 bases lying between them. CDR1 is MNHGY and CDR2 is SVAAGI in the germline V gene. This CDR3 comprises 13 residues. The CDR3 is CASSAEANYGYTF. The CDR3, as DNA: TGTGCCAGCTCGGCCGAGGCTAACTATGGCTACACCTTC.